The 28 T cell receptor beta chains reported below all come from one sample, sequenced in a study of blood T cell repertoires in COVID-19. The repertoire was sequenced with immunoSEQ multiplex PCR; TCRdb's copy has only in-frame clones and lacks some. The top ten hold 30% to 40% of the sample, which has tens of thousands of clones, about 81% seen once. Sequencing was performed on peripheral blood. The receptors come from a man older than 75 with acute or convalescent COVID-19.

The genes are TRBV29-1 and TRBJ2-7; TRBD2 might be the D (6 bases). The CDR3 extends over 12 amino acids. Per germline, CDR1 SQVTM and CDR2 ANQGSEA. The ends were cut back, 4 bases at V and 6 bases at J, with 13 bases in the middle. This CDR3 is CSVGRQGGEQYF. The CDR3 DNA reads as TGCAGCGTTGGCCGGCAGGGAGGCGAGCAGTACTTC.

V gene TRBV4-2 combines with J gene TRBJ1-2, with 8 bases identical to TRBD1. Germline CDR1 reads LGHNA; CDR2 reads YNFKEQ. Germline trimming cut 1 base from V and 3 bases from J; bases unmatched to any gene: 4. This CDR3 has 15 residues. Here the CDR3 reads CASSQGDRRYYGYTF. CDR3 bases: TGTGCCAGCAGCCAAGGGGACAGGCGGTACTATGGCTACACCTTC.

V usage is TRBV3-1 (or the pseudogene TRBV3-2) and J usage is TRBJ2-7; TRBD1 matches 7 bases. This CDR3 comprises 15 residues. Germline loops: CDR1 LGHDT, CDR2 YNNKEL (reference sequence). V dropped 2 bases and J dropped 0; count of bases not matched to a gene: 4. CDR3 loop: CASSQMTGPSYEQYF. CDR3 in DNA: TGTGCCAGCAGCCAAATGACAGGGCCCTCCTACGAGCAGTACTTC.

The chain uses TRBV6-2 or TRBV6-3 and TRBJ2-3; TRBD2 agrees at 9 bases. Germline V gene sequence: CDR1 MNHEY, CDR2 SVGEGT. V gave up 0 bases and J gave up 2 bases; unmatched junction bases: 6. This CDR3 contains 17 residues. The CDR3 protein is CASSYSTTSGFTDTQYF. As DNA, the CDR3 is TGTGCCAGCAGTTACTCGACGACTAGCGGTTTCACAGATACGCAGTATTTT.

By share, this clone counts as medium-sized. The gene calls are TRBV4-2 and TRBJ1-2; D might be TRBD1 (6 bases). The germline gives CDR1 LGHNA, CDR2 YNFKEQ. This CDR3 spans 15 amino acids. With 0 bases removed from V and 2 bases from J, the gap between germline ends came to 10 bases. CDR3 in DNA: TGTGCCAGCAGCCAAGACGTCCAGGGGAACTATGGCTACACCTTC. Translated: CASSQDVQGNYGYTF.

This clone was counted at least ten times. The J gene is TRBJ1-5, the V gene TRBV19; 9 bases fit TRBD1. Trimming at V came to 4 bases and at J to 6 bases, leaving 4 bases not matched to a gene. CDR1 and CDR2 from the germline V gene are LNHDA and SQIVND (reference sequence). This CDR3 region has 14 residues. The CDR3: CASSTTGGGQPQHF. CDR3 DNA sequence: TGTGCCAGTAGTACGACAGGGGGGGGTCAGCCCCAGCATTTT. The full variable domain, completed using reference TRBV19 and TRBJ1-5, is DGGITQSPKYLFRKEGQNVTLSCEQNLNHDAMYWYRQDPGQGLRLIYYSQIVNDFQKGDIAEGYSVSREKKESFPLTVTSAQKNPTAFYLCASSTTGGGQPQHFGDGTRLSIL.

V usage is TRBV9 and J usage is TRBJ2-5; 11 nucleotides line up with TRBD2. This CDR3 has 20 amino acids. V lost 0 bases and J lost 5; bases outside the gene matches: 18. Per germline, CDR1 SGDLS and CDR2 YYNGEE. The CDR3 region has the DNA TGTGCCAGCAGCGTAGCTGGTGCTAGCGGGGGGTTTAGTAAACAGGAGACCCAGTACTTC. Translated, it gives CASSVAGASGGFSKQETQYF.

This chain joins TRBV6-5 and TRBJ2-5, with 7 bases fitting TRBD2. The germline gives CDR1 MNHEY, CDR2 SVGAGI. J lost 5 bases, V lost 2 bases, and 5 bases had no gene match. CDR3 length equals 14 residues. The CDR3 DNA reads as TGTGCCAGCAGTTACCCCAGGGAGGGGGAGACCCAGTACTTC. Translating gives CASSYPREGETQYF.

The V call is TRBV5-4, the J call TRBJ2-1; 11 bases are a match to TRBD1. Looked up from germline, CDR1 is SGHNT and CDR2 is YYREEE (reference sequence). With 4 bases clipped from V and 5 bases from J, the junction kept 5 bases outside the gene matches. The CDR3 sequence is 15 residues long. The CDR3 is CASSPGQGANNEQFF. The DNA of the CDR3 is TGTGCCAGCAGCCCAGGACAGGGGGCTAACAATGAGCAGTTCTTC.

This rearrangement joins TRBV30 to TRBJ2-7, with D possibly TRBD2 on 8 matching bases. Trimming took off 3 bases at V and 2 bases at J, with 23 bases between the two ends. CDR1 is GTSNPN and CDR2 is SVGIG in the germline V gene (reference sequence). CDR3 size: 17 residues. Here the CDR3 DNA reads TGTGCCTGGAGGAAAAGAGGTAGCGGGACAGAGACCTACGAGCAGTACTTC. As protein: CAWRKRGSGTETYEQYF.

The genes are TRBV18 and TRBJ2-7; 8 nucleotides align to TRBD1. The germline V gene encodes CDR1 KGHSH and CDR2 LQKENI. The CDR3 is made up of 15 amino acids. V lost 1 base and J lost 7; bases outside the gene matches: 9. CDR3 bases: TGTGCCAGCTCACCACGGACAGGGAGGTCGGGGGAGCAGTACTTC. Protein: CASSPRTGRSGEQYF. Full variable domain (outside the CDR3, taken from reference TRBV18 and TRBJ2-7): NAGVMQNPRHLVRRRGQEARLRCSPMKGHSHVYWYRQLPEEGLKFMVYLQKENIIDESGMPKERFSAEFPKEGPSILRIQQVVRGDSAAYFCASSPRTGRSGEQYFGPGTRLTVT.

This clone was counted only a few times. The CDR3, as DNA: TGTGCCAGCACCCCACTAGCGGGAGGATTAAACATTCAGTACTTC. It encodes CASTPLAGGLNIQYF. The chain links TRBV2 to TRBJ2-4; 12 bases match TRBD2. CDR1 is SNHLY, CDR2 FYNNEI, per germline. The trim removed 7 bases at V and 6 bases at J, leaving 7 bases unmatched. There are 15 residues in the CDR3.

The chain joins TRBV4-1 to TRBJ1-5; D not certain. The CDR3 loop spans 15 amino acids. The germline CDR1 and CDR2 sequences are MGHRA and YSYEKL. The ends were cut back, 4 bases at V and 2 bases at J, with 12 bases in the middle. The CDR3 sequence is CASSLLYGGNQPQHF. The CDR3 DNA follows: TGCGCCAGCAGCCTCCTTTACGGGGGCAATCAGCCCCAGCATTTT.

This clone was detected only once. The chain uses TRBV2 and TRBJ1-6; D is uncertain. The ends were cut back, 7 bases at V and 7 bases at J, with 11 bases in the middle. Per germline, CDR1 SNHLY and CDR2 FYNNEI. The CDR3 covers 13 residues. The CDR3: CASKEARNSPLHF. The CDR3 nucleotides read TGTGCCAGCAAGGAGGCCAGAAATTCACCCCTCCACTTT.

The chain links TRBV6-2 or TRBV6-3 to TRBJ1-1, with D perhaps TRBD1 (5 bases). This CDR3 region has 15 residues. V was trimmed by 4 bases and J by 0 bases, leaving 12 bases between them. The germline V gene encodes CDR1 MNHEY and CDR2 SVGEGT. CDR3 bases: TGTGCCAGCAGTTCCCTGGAGGGGATGAACACTGAAGCTTTCTTT. This translates into CASSSLEGMNTEAFF.

This rearrangement joins TRBV4-2 to TRBJ2-2; weak D call: TRBD2 (5 bases). The CDR3 consists of 16 residues. The germline V and J ends were trimmed by 0 bases and 5 bases, with 13 bases remaining between them. Germline CDR1 is LGHNA and CDR2 is YNFKEQ. Here the CDR3 reads CASSQEGGAVTGELFF. In nucleotides, the CDR3 is TGTGCCAGCAGCCAAGAAGGAGGAGCAGTGACCGGGGAGCTGTTTTTT.

The genes are TRBV6-1 and TRBJ2-7, with 10 bases lining up with TRBD2. CDR1 is MNHNS, CDR2 SASEGT, per germline. The ends lost 6 bases at V and 6 bases at J; junction bases unmatched: 11. CDR3 size: 15 residues. The DNA for the CDR3 is TGTGCCAGCAGAAGCGGGGGGGCCGGATTAGTCGAGCAGTACTTC. Encoded protein: CASRSGGAGLVEQYF.

CDR3 sequence reads: CASNLGHLTEAFF. CDR3 nucleotide sequence: TGTGCCAGCAACCTGGGACACCTCACTGAAGCTTTCTTT. This chain connects TRBV11-2 to TRBJ1-1, with D possibly TRBD1 on 6 matching bases. This CDR3 has 13 residues. Germline CDR1 is SGHAT and CDR2 is FQNNGV. Trimming took off 7 bases at V and 4 bases at J, with 13 bases between the two ends.

The V call is TRBV7-2, the J call TRBJ2-5; 11 nucleotides align to TRBD2. This CDR3 contains 18 residues. CDR1 is SGHTA, CDR2 FQGNSA, per germline. V shed 0 bases, J shed 0 bases, and the junction held 6 bases outside the gene matches. The CDR3 bases are TGTGCCAGCAGCTTAGCGAGACGGACTAGCGGGTACCAAGAGACCCAGTACTTC. This sequence encodes CASSLARRTSGYQETQYF.

V usage is TRBV19 and J usage is TRBJ1-1, with 9 bases fitting TRBD1. Germline trimming cut 3 bases from V and 5 bases from J; bases unmatched to any gene: 1. This CDR3 is 13 amino acids long. CDR1 and CDR2 (germline): LNHDA, SQIVND (reference sequence). The CDR3, as DNA: TGTGCCAGTAGTATGGGGACAGGGACTGAAGCTTTCTTT. This gives the protein CASSMGTGTEAFF.

CDR3 loop: CASSPPGKETQYF. The CDR3 DNA sequence: TGTGCCAGCAGTCCCCCGGGGAAAGAGACCCAGTACTTC. The chain is built from TRBV7-9 and TRBJ2-5, with TRBD2 as a possible D gene (5 bases). Per germline, CDR1 SEHNR and CDR2 FQNEAQ (reference sequence). Trimming cost V 6 bases and J 3 bases, with 11 bases left between them. CDR3 size: 13 residues.

This clone has just one count. The chain employs TRBV5-4 and TRBJ2-5; a weak D match, TRBD1 (5 bases). The V end lost 0 bases, the J end lost 2 bases, and 8 bases lay between the germline ends. The CDR3 totals 14 residues. Germline CDR1 SGHNT, CDR2 YYREEE (reference sequence). CDR3 region: CASSLEAGQETQYF. The CDR3 region has the DNA TGTGCCAGCAGCTTGGAGGCAGGGCAAGAGACCCAGTACTTC.

The V gene is TRBV19, the J gene TRBJ2-2; 8 bases agree with TRBD1. The CDR3 has 18 residues. The V gene end was trimmed by 1 base and the J gene end by 0 bases; junction bases not matched to a gene: 7. In germline, CDR1 is LNHDA, CDR2 SQIVND (reference sequence). The DNA of the CDR3 is TGTGCCAGTAGTATAGGGACAGGGAGCCTCGCGAACACCGGGGAGCTGTTTTTT. Protein product: CASSIGTGSLANTGELFF.

CDR3 sequence (DNA): TGCGCCAGCAGTGTAGCGGGGGATAACTACAATGAGCAGTTCTTC. Protein: CASSVAGDNYNEQFF. The rearrangement joins TRBV5-1 to TRBJ2-1, with 9 bases matching TRBD2. Per germline, CDR1 SGHRS and CDR2 YFSETQ. The CDR3 has 15 residues. Trimming removed 5 bases from V and 3 bases from J; junction bases left unmatched: 6.

This sequence joins TRBV10-3 and TRBJ2-7, with 8 bases that match TRBD1. The CDR3 consists of 13 residues. Trimming removed 4 bases from V and 6 bases from J; junction bases left unmatched: 5. The germline gives CDR1 ENHRY, CDR2 SYGVKD. CDR3 region: CAISGTGSAEQYF. The CDR3, as DNA: TGTGCCATCAGTGGGACAGGGTCGGCCGAGCAGTACTTC.

The rearrangement links TRBV27 to TRBJ1-2; 9 bases are a match to TRBD1. Trimming at V came to 6 bases and at J to 4 bases, leaving 9 bases not matched to a gene. CDR3 size: 15 residues. Germline CDR1 is MNHEY and CDR2 is SMNVEV (reference sequence). The CDR3 region has the DNA TGTGCCAGCAGGATTTCGACAGGGGGATCCTATGGCTACACCTTC. As protein: CASRISTGGSYGYTF.

The chain links TRBV6-2 or TRBV6-3 to TRBJ2-1, with 8 bases lining up with TRBD2. V dropped 7 bases and J dropped 8; count of bases not matched to a gene: 10. The germline V gene has CDR1 MNHEY and CDR2 SVGEGT. The CDR3 runs 14 residues. In nucleotides, the CDR3 is TGTGCCAGCACCCCACGGGGGGGGCAGGATGAGCAGTTCTTC. This translates into CASTPRGGQDEQFF.

The chain is built from TRBV5-4 and TRBJ2-3; TRBD1 aligns across 8 bases. The CDR3 contains 17 residues. The V segment lost 3 bases and the J segment 8 bases; nucleotides outside the gene matches: 17. Germline CDR1 reads SGHNT; CDR2 reads YYREEE (reference sequence). The CDR3 DNA reads as TGTGCCAGCAGCTCCCCGGACGGCAGGGGGCTAGTCGGTACGCAGTATTTT. Amino acids: CASSSPDGRGLVGTQYF.